This T cell receptor (beta chain) appears in the sequencing data of a study of blood T cell repertoires in COVID-19. Overall study context: Both acute and convalescent COVID-19 samples were obtained from the United States, Italy and Spain.

As processed by the authors: Nucleated cell counts were estimated from reference gene primer amplification. TCRdb's table, derived via immunoSEQ multiplex PCR, lists solely in-frame clones and lacks some. From that table come the V and J calls and clone size; the DNA was used to work out D and trimming. The table includes around 88,000 clones, more than 70% detected once. Germline CDR1 is LNHDA and CDR2 is SQIVND (reference sequence). The CDR3 runs 13 residues. V was shortened by 3 bases and J by 2 bases, with 8 bases between the two germline ends. Points on this clone: Distinct nucleotide sequences in the sample also encode this CDR3.

V gene TRBV19 combines with J gene TRBJ2-7; the D gene is possibly TRBD1 (5 bases). The sequenced sample consisted of peripheral blood. This sequence was found in a woman older than 75 with acute or convalescent COVID-19. As DNA, the CDR3 is TGTGCCAGTAGTATGACAGAAACCTACGAGCAGTACTTC. Translation gives CASSMTETYEQYF. The complete variable domain, with remaining parts taken from reference TRBV19 and TRBJ2-7, reads DGGITQSPKYLFRKEGQNVTLSCEQNLNHDAMYWYRQDPGQGLRLIYYSQIVNDFQKGDIAEGYSVSREKKESFPLTVTSAQKNPTAFYLCASSMTETYEQYFGPGTRLTVT.